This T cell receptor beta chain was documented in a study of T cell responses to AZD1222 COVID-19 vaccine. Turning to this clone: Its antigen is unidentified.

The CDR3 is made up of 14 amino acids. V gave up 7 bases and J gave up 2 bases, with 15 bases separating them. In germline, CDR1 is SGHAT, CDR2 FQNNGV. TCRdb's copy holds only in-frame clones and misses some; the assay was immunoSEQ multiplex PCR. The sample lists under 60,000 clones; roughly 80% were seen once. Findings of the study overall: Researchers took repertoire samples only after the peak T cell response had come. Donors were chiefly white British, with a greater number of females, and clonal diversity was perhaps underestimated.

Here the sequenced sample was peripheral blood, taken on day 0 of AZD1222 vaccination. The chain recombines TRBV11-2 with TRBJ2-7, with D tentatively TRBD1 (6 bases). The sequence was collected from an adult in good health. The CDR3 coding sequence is TGTGCCAGCACCTCACGGCAGGGGACCTACGAGCAGTACTTC. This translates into CASTSRQGTYEQYF.